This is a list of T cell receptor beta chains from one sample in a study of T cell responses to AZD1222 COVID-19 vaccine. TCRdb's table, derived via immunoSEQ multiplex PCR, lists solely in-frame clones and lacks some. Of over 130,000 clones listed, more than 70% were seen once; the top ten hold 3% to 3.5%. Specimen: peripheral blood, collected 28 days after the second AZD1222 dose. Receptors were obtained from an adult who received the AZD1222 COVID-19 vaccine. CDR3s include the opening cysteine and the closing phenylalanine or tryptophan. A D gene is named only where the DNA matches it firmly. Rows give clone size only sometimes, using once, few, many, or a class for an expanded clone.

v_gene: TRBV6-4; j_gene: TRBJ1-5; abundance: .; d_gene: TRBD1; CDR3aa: CASSERQGPNQPQHF; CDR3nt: TGTGCCAGCAGTGAACGACAGGGGCCCAATCAGCCCCAGCATTTT
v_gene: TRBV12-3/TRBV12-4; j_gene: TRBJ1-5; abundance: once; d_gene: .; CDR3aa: CASSLNPGQPQHF; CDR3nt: TGTGCCAGCAGTTTAAATCCGGGGCAGCCCCAGCATTTT
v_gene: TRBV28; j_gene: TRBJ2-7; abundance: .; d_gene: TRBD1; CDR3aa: CASRTGQGYEQYF; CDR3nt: TGTGCCAGCAGGACGGGACAGGGGTACGAGCAGTACTTC
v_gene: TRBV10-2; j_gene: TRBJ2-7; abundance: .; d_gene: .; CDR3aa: CASKGTRGGTGQYF; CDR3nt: TGCGCCAGTAAAGGTACCAGGGGAGGTACGGGGCAGTACTTC
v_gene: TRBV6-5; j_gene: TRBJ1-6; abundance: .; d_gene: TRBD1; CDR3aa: CASSPDRASPLHF; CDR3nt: TGTGCCAGCAGCCCAGACAGGGCTTCACCCCTCCACTTT
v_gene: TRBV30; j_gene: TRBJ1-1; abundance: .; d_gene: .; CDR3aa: CAWSVSTEAFF; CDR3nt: TGTGCCTGGAGTGTTTCTACTGAAGCTTTCTTT
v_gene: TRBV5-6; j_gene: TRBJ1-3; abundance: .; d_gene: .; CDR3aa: CASSLVGKTIYF; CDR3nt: TGTGCCAGCAGCTTGGTAGGGAAGACCATATATTTT
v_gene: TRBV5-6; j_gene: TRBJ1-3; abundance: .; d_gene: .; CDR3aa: CASSLLGREAGNTIYF; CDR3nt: TGTGCCAGCAGCCTCTTAGGCAGGGAGGCTGGAAACACCATATATTTT
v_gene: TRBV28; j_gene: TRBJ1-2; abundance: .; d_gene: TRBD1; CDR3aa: CASRGTGVGYTF; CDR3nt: TGTGCCAGCAGGGGGACAGGGGTCGGCTACACCTTC
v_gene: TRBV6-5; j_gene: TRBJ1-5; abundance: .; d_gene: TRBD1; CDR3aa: CASSTLQGAHQPQHF; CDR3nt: TGTGCCAGCAGTACCCTACAGGGGGCGCATCAGCCCCAGCATTTT
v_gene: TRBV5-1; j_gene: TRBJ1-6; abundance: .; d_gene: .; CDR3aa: CASSSRGDNSPLHF; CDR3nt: TGCGCCAGCAGCTCCCGGGGCGATAATTCACCCCTCCACTTT
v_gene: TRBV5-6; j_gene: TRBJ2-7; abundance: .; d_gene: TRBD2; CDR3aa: CASSRPGTSGFRYEQYF; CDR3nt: TGTGCCAGCAGCCGTCCCGGGACTAGCGGGTTCCGATACGAGCAGTACTTC
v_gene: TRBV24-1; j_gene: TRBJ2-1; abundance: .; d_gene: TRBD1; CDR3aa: CATSDIGTGGLSDNEQFF; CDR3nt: TGTGCCACCAGTGACATAGGGACAGGGGGGCTAAGTGACAATGAGCAGTTCTTC
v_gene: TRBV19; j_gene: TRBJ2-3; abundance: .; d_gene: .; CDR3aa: CASSITDTQYF; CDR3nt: TGTGCCAGTAGTATAACAGATACGCAGTATTTT
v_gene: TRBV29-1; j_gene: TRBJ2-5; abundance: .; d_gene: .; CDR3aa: CSVQGKETQYF; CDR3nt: TGCAGCGTGCAGGGTAAGGAGACCCAGTACTTC
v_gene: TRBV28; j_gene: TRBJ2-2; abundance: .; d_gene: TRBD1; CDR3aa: CASSSGQEDTGELFF; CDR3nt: TGTGCCAGCAGTTCAGGACAGGAGGACACCGGGGAGCTGTTTTTT
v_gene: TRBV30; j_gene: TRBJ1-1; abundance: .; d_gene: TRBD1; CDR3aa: CAWSKDGTAEAFF; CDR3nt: TGTGCCTGGAGTAAGGATGGGACAGCCGAAGCTTTCTTT
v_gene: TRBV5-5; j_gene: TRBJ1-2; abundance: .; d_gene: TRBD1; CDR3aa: CASRKLFRDRVGDGYTF; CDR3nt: TGTGCCAGCAGAAAGTTATTCCGGGACAGGGTAGGTGATGGCTACACCTTC
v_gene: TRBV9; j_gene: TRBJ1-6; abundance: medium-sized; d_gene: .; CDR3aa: CASSGEISPLHF; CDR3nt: TGTGCCAGCAGCGGAGAGATCTCACCCCTCCACTTT
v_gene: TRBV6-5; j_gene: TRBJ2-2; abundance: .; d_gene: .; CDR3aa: CASSYSIGNTGELFF; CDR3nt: TGTGCCAGCAGTTACTCGATAGGGAACACCGGGGAGCTGTTTTTT
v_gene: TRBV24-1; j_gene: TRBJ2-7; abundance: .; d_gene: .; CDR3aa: CATSDPSRGAGEQYF; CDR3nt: TGTGCCACCAGTGATCCGAGTCGGGGGGCGGGAGAGCAGTACTTC
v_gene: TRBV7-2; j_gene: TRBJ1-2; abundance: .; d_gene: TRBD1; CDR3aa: CASSLGPGEGADYGYTF; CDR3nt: TGTGCCAGCAGCTTAGGTCCAGGGGAGGGGGCAGATTATGGCTACACCTTC
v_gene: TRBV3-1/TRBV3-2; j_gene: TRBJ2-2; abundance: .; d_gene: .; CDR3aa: CASSQKTGELFF; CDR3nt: TGTGCCAGCAGCCAAAAGACCGGGGAGCTGTTTTTT
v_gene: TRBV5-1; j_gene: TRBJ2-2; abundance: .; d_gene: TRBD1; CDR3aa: CASSWGQGAGELFF; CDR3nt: TGCGCCAGCAGTTGGGGACAGGGGGCCGGGGAGCTGTTTTTT
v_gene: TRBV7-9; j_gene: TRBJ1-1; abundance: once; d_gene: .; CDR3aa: CASSPHRLESNTEAFF; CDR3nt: TGTGCCAGCAGCCCCCATCGCCTGGAATCGAACACTGAAGCTTTCTTT
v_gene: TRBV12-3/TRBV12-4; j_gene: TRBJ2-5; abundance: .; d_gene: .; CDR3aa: CASSLYGGETQYF; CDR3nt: TGTGCCAGCAGTTTATATGGGGGAGAGACCCAGTACTTC
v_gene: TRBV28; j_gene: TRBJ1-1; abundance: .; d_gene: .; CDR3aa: CASSLFGATEAFF; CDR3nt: TGTGCCAGCAGTCTATTTGGAGCCACTGAAGCTTTCTTT
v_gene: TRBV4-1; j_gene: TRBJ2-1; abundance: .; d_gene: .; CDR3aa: CASSQGWAADGDNEQFF; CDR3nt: TGCGCCAGCAGCCAAGGATGGGCGGCCGATGGGGACAATGAGCAGTTCTTC
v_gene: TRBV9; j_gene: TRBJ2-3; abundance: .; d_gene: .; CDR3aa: CASSVARTNSDTQYF; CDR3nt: TGTGCCAGCAGCGTAGCCCGGACTAACTCAGATACGCAGTATTTT
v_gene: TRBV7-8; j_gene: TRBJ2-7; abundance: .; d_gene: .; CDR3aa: CASRTLGLHAGEQYF; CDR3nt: TGTGCCAGCAGGACATTGGGACTTCATGCAGGGGAGCAGTACTTC
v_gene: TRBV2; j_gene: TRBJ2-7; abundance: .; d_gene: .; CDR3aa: CASSEGPQAPYEQYF; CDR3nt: TGTGCCAGCAGTGAAGGACCCCAGGCCCCCTACGAGCAGTACTTC
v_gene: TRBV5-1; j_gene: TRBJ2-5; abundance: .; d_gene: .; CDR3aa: CASSLAKDSRRQETQYF; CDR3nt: TGCGCCAGCAGCTTGGCCAAAGATTCGAGACGTCAAGAGACCCAGTACTTC
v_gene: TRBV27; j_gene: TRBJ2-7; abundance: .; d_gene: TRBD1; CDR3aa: CASSSGTGNLRQYF; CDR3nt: TGTGCCAGCAGCTCCGGGACAGGGAATTTAAGGCAGTACTTC
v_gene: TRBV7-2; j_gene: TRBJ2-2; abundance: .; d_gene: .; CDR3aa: CASSLTDTGELFF; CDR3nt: TGTGCCAGCAGCTTGACCGACACCGGGGAGCTGTTTTTT
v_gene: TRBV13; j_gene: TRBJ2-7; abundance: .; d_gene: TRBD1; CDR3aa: CASSRNRDRGEQYF; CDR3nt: TGTGCCAGCAGTCGTAACCGGGACAGGGGTGAGCAGTACTTC
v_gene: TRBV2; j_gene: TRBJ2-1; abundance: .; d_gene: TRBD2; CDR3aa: CASRRGLAGWNRDNNEQFF; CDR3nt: TGTGCCAGCAGGAGGGGACTAGCGGGATGGAATAGGGATAACAATGAGCAGTTCTTC
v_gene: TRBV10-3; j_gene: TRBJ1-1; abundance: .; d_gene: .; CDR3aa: CAISVNRDLPGTEAFF; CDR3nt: TGTGCCATCAGTGTTAACCGGGACCTCCCGGGGACTGAAGCTTTCTTT
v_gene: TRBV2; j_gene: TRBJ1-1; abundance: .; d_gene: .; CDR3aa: CASLPRGTEAFF; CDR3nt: TGTGCCAGCTTGCCCCGGGGCACTGAAGCTTTCTTT
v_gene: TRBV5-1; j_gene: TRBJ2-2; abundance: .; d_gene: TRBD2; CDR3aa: CASSPRGGVRDTGELFF; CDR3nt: TGCGCCAGCAGCCCTCGGGGGGGCGTACGCGACACCGGGGAGCTGTTTTTT
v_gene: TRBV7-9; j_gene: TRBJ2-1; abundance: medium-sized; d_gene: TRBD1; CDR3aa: CASSGAGTGNEQFF; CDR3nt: TGTGCCAGCAGCGGCGCCGGGACAGGGAATGAGCAGTTCTTC
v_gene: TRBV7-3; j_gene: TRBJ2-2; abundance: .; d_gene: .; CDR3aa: CASSLGGGTGELFF; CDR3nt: TGTGCCAGCAGCCTCGGGGGTGGCACCGGGGAGCTGTTTTTT
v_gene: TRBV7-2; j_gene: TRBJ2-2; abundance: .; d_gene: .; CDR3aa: CASRSGVGTGELFF; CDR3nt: TGTGCCAGCAGGTCAGGGGTCGGCACCGGGGAGCTGTTTTTT
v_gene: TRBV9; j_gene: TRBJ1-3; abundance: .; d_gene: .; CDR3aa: CASSVDGSGNTIYF; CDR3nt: TGTGCCAGCAGCGTAGATGGCTCTGGAAACACCATATATTTT
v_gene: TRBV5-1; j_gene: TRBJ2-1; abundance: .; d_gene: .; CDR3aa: CASSSGPLEQGNEQFF; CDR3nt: TGCGCCAGCAGTTCCGGGCCCCTAGAACAGGGAAATGAGCAGTTCTTC
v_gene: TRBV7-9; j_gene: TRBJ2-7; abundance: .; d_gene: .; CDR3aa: CASSLEGGEQYF; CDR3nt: TGTGCCAGCAGCTTAGAGGGTGGCGAGCAGTACTTC
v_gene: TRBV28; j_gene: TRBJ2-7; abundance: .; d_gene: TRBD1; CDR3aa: CASSRPGTDPEQYF; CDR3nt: TGTGCCAGCAGTCGTCCCGGGACAGATCCCGAGCAGTACTTC
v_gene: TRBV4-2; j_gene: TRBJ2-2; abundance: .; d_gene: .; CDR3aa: CASSRTGRTNTGELFF; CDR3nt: TGTGCCAGCAGCCGGACCGGAAGGACGAACACCGGGGAGCTGTTTTTT
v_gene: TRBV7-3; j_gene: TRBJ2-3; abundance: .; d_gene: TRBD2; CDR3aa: CASSPRLAGTDTQYF; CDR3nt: TGTGCCAGCAGCCCACGACTAGCGGGGACAGATACGCAGTATTTT
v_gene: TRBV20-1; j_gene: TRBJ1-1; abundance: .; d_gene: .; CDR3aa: CSAWTDTEAFF; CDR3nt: TGCAGTGCGTGGACAGACACTGAAGCTTTCTTT
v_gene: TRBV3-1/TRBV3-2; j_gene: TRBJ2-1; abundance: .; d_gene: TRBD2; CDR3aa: CASSQGDPGLLYNEQFF; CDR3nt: TGTGCCAGCAGCCAAGGGGACCCGGGACTACTATACAATGAGCAGTTCTTC
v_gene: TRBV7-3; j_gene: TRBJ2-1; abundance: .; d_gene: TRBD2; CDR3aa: CASSLKSLGLAGGSSYNEQFF; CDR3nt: TGTGCCAGCAGCTTAAAGTCCTTGGGACTAGCGGGGGGGAGCTCCTACAATGAGCAGTTCTTC
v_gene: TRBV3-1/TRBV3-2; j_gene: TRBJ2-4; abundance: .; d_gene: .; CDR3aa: CASSQGSQTDIQYF; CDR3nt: TGTGCCAGCAGCCAAGGTTCCCAGACCGACATTCAGTACTTC
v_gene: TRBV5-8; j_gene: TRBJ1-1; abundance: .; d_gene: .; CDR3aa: CASNGGGTEAFF; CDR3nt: TGTGCTAGCAACGGGGGAGGCACTGAAGCTTTCTTT
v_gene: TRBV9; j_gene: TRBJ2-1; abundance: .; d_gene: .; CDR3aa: CASSATANEQFF; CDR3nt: TGTGCCAGCAGCGCGACAGCTAATGAGCAGTTCTTC
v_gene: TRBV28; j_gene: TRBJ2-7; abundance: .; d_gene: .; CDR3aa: CASRDTIAYEQYF; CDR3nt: TGTGCCAGCCGGGACACCATAGCCTACGAGCAGTACTTC